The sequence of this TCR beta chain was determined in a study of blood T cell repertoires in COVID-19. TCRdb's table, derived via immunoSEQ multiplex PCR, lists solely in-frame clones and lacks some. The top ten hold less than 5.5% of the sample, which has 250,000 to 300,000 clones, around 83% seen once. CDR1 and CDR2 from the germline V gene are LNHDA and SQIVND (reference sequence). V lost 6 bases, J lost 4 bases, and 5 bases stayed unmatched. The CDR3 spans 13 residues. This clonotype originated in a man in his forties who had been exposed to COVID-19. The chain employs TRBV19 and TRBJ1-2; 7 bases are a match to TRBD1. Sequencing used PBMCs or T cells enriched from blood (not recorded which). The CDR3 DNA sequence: TGTGCCAGTAGGGGACAGCCATCCTATGGCTACACCTTC. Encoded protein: CASRGQPSYGYTF.